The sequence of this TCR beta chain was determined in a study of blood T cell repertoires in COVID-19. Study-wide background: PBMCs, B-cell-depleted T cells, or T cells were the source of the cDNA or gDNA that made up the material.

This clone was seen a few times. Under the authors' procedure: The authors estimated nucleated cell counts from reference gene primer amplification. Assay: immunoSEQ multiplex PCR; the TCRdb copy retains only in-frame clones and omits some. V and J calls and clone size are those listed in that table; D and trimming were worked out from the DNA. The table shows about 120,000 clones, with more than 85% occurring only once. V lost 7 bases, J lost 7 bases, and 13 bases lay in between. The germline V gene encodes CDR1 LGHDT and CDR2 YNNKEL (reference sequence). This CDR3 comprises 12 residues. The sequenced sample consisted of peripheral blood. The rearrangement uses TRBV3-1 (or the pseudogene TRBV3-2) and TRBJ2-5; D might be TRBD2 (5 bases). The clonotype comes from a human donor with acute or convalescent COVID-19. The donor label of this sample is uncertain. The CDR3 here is CASTLDSRTQYF. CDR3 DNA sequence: TGTGCCAGCACGCTGGACTCAAGGACCCAGTACTTC.